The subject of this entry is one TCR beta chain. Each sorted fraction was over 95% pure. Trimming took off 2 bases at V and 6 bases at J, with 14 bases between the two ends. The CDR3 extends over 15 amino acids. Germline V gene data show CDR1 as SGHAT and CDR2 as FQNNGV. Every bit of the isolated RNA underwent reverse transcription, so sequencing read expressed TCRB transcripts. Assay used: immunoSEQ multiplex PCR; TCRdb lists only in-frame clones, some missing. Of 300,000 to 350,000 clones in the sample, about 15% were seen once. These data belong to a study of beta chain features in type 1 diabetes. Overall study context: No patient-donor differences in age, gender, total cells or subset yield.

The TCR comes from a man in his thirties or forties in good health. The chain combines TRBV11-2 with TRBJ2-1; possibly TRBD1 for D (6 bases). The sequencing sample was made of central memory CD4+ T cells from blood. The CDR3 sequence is CASSLNKQGGNEQFF. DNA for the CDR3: TGTGCCAGCAGCTTAAACAAACAGGGTGGCAATGAGCAGTTCTTC.